These T cell receptor beta chains were read from a single sample in a study of cytotoxic CD8 clonotypes in ibrutinib-treated CLL. The repertoire was sequenced with immunoSEQ multiplex PCR; TCRdb's copy has only in-frame clones and lacks some. This repertoire shows a few hundred thousand clones, 80% found once; its top ten account for 5% to 7%. The sample consisted of PBMCs, taken before ibrutinib treatment. The receptors come from a human donor with chronic lymphocytic leukemia. Each CDR3 is given with its conserved first and last residue. The D gene is left open where the match is weak. Expanded clones get a size class; other rows say once, few or many, or leave the size out.

d_call clone_size cdr3_length j_call v_call cdr3_aa cdr3_nt
NA NA 16 TRBJ2-2 TRBV11-3 CASSSTGGGRTGELFF TGTGCCAGCAGCTCGACCGGTGGGGGACGGACCGGGGAGCTGTTTTTT
NA few 12 TRBJ2-1 TRBV5-1 CASSQSREKQFF TGCGCCAGCAGCCAGAGCCGGGAAAAGCAGTTCTTC
NA NA 13 TRBJ1-5 TRBV5-1 CASSLQGRQPQHF TGCGCCAGCAGCTTACAGGGTCGTCAGCCCCAGCATTTT
NA NA 13 TRBJ2-5 TRBV2 CASSATLLETQYF TGTGCCAGCAGTGCCACCCTGTTAGAGACCCAGTACTTC
NA NA 15 TRBJ1-2 TRBV14 CASSQDLNGALGYTF TGTGCCAGCAGCCAAGATCTTAATGGGGCGCTTGGCTACACCTTC
NA NA 18 TRBJ2-7 TRBV18 CASSPNPAVSSASYEQYF TGTGCCAGCTCACCGAATCCGGCGGTTTCTAGCGCAAGCTACGAGCAGTACTTC
NA NA 14 TRBJ2-1 TRBV27 CASSLSRRANEQFF TGTGCCAGCAGTTTATCCAGGAGGGCCAATGAGCAGTTCTTC
NA NA 16 TRBJ2-2 TRBV19 CASSVLVGSNTGELFF TGTGCCAGTAGTGTATTGGTAGGGTCCAACACCGGGGAGCTGTTTTTT
NA NA 16 TRBJ2-1 TRBV7-9 CASSQARRVVNNEQFF TGTGCCAGCAGCCAAGCGAGGAGAGTGGTGAACAATGAGCAGTTCTTC
TRBD1 few 16 TRBJ2-6 TRBV5-1 CASSWTGGGGANVLTF TGCGCCAGCAGCTGGACAGGGGGAGGTGGGGCCAACGTCCTGACTTTC
NA NA 11 TRBJ2-7 TRBV5-1 CASSERDEQYF TGCGCCAGCAGCGAGAGAGACGAGCAGTACTTC
NA NA 14 TRBJ1-1 TRBV9 CASSHDRPNTEAFF TGTGCCAGCAGCCATGACAGGCCTAACACTGAAGCTTTCTTT
NA NA 13 TRBJ1-5 TRBV2 CASMDGSNQPQHF TGTGCCAGCATGGATGGGAGCAATCAGCCCCAGCATTTT
NA few 12 TRBJ2-7 TRBV2 CASSEHRSEQYF TGTGCCAGCAGTGAACACCGTAGCGAGCAGTACTTC
TRBD2 once 14 TRBJ2-1 TRBV7-2 CASRRGRAYNEQFF TGTGCCAGCAGACGCGGGAGGGCCTACAATGAGCAGTTCTTC
NA NA 15 TRBJ2-4 TRBV27 CASSLEGAGKNIQYF TGTGCCAGCAGTTTGGAGGGGGCTGGCAAAAACATTCAGTACTTC
NA NA 14 TRBJ1-2 TRBV14 CASSRVTANYGYTF TGTGCCAGCAGCCGGGTAACAGCTAACTATGGCTACACCTTC
NA medium-sized 12 TRBJ1-1 TRBV7-2 CASSFTSPEAFF TGTGCCAGCAGCTTTACGTCCCCTGAAGCTTTCTTT
TRBD1 NA 15 TRBJ1-4 TRBV28 CASSSTGVRNEKLFF TGTGCCAGCAGCTCGACAGGGGTCCGTAATGAAAAACTGTTTTTT
TRBD2 NA 16 TRBJ2-1 TRBV7-8 CASSFTGTSGRNEQFF TGTGCCAGCAGCTTCACCGGGACTAGCGGGAGGAATGAGCAGTTCTTC
NA NA 17 TRBJ1-3 TRBV7-6 CASSLNGRRSSGNTIYF TGTGCCAGCAGCTTAAACGGACGGAGAAGCTCTGGAAACACCATATATTTT
NA NA 12 TRBJ1-1 TRBV29-1 CSAYRVRTEAFF TGCAGCGCGTACAGGGTAAGAACTGAAGCTTTCTTT
NA NA 19 TRBJ2-7 TRBV19 CASSTQGDGNSGGFYEQYF TGTGCCAGTAGTACCCAGGGGGACGGGAATAGCGGAGGCTTCTACGAGCAGTACTTC
TRBD1 NA 18 TRBJ1-2 TRBV7-9 CASSRRQGAMPTNYGYTF TGTGCCAGCAGCCGCCGACAGGGGGCAATGCCTACTAACTATGGCTACACCTTC
TRBD2 NA 14 TRBJ2-3 TRBV2 CASIPAGGTDTQYF TGTGCCAGCATTCCAGCGGGGGGCACAGATACGCAGTATTTT
TRBD2 NA 18 TRBJ2-1 TRBV7-6 CASSFALAEAPFYNEQFF TGTGCCAGCAGCTTCGCGCTAGCGGAGGCCCCCTTTTACAATGAGCAGTTCTTC
TRBD1 many 15 TRBJ2-7 TRBV7-7 CASSFGQGDIYEQYF TGTGCCAGCAGCTTTGGACAGGGGGACATCTACGAGCAGTACTTC
NA NA 18 TRBJ1-4 TRBV6-1 CASSEAPVSRWTNEKLFF TGTGCCAGCAGTGAAGCCCCGGTCTCCCGGTGGACTAATGAAAAACTGTTTTTT